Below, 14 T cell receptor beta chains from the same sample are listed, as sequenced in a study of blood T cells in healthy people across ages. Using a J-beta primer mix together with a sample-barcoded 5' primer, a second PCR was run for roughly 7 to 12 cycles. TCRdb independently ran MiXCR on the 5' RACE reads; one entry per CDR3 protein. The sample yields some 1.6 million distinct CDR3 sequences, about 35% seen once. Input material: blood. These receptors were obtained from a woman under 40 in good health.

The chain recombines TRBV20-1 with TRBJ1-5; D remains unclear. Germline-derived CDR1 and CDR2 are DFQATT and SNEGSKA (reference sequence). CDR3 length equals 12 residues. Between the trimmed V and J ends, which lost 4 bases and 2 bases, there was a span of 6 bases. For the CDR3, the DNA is TGCAGTGCTATGAGGGGCAATCAGCCCCAGCATTTT. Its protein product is CSAMRGNQPQHF.

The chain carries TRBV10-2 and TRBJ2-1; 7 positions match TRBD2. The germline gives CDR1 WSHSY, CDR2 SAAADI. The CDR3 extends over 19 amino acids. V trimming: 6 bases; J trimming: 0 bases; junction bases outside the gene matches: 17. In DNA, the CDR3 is TGCGCCAGCAGCGAACCGCCTGAGCGGGGTCGGAGCTCCTACAATGAGCAGTTCTTC. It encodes CASSEPPERGRSSYNEQFF.

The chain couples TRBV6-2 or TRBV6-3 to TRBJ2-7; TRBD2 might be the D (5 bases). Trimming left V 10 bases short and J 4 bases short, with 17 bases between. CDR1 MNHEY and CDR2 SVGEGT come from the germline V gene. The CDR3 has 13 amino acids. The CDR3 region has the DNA TGTGCCAACAAGGACGGGAATGGGTACGAGCAGTACTTC. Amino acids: CANKDGNGYEQYF.

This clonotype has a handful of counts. The CDR3 sequence is CASSPTSSGGNYEQYF. DNA for the CDR3: TGCGCCAGCAGCCCGACATCTAGCGGGGGAAACTACGAGCAGTACTTC. The gene calls are TRBV4-1 and TRBJ2-7; TRBD2 matches 10 bases. V lost 4 bases, J lost 3 bases, and 9 bases stayed unmatched. The length of the CDR3 is 16 residues. CDR1 and CDR2 (germline): MGHRA, YSYEKL.

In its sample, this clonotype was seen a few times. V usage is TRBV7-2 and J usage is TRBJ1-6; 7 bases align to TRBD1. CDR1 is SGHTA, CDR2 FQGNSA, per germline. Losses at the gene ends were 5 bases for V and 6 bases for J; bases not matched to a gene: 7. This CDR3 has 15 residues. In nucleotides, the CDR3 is TGTGCCAGCAGCCCAAGTTCAGGGGGTAATTCACCCCTCCACTTT. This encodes CASSPSSGGNSPLHF. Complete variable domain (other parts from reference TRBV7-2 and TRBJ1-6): GAGVSQSPSNKVTEKGKDVELRCDPISGHTALYWYRQSLGQGLEFLIYFQGNSAPDKSGLPSDRFSAERTGGSVSTLTIQRTQQEDSAVYLCASSPSSGGNSPLHFGNGTRLTVT.

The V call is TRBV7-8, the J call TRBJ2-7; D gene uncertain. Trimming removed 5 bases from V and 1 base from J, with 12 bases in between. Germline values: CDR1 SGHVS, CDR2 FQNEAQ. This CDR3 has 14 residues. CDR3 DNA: TGTGCCAGCAGCCACAACGACCGTTCCTACGAGCAGTACTTC. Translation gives CASSHNDRSYEQYF. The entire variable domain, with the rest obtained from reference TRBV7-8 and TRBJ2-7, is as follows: GAGVSQSPRYKVAKRGQDVALRCDPISGHVSLFWYQQALGQGPEFLTYFQNEAQLDKSGLPSDRFFAERPEGSVSTLKIQRTQQEDSAVYLCASSHNDRSYEQYFGPGTRLTVT.

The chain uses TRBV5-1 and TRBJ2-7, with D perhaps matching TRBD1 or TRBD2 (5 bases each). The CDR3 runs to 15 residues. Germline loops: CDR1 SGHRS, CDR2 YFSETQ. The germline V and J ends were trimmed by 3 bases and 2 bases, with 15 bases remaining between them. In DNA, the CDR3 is TGCGCCAGCAGCTCTACACCGGGACGGCCCTACGAGCAGTACTTC. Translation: CASSSTPGRPYEQYF.

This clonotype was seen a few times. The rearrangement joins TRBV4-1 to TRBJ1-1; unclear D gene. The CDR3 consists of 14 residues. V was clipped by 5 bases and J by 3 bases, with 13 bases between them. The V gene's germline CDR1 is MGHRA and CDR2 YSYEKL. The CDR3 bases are TGCGCCAGCAGCTCTCGGTCTGGGGACACTGAAGCTTTCTTT. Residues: CASSSRSGDTEAFF.

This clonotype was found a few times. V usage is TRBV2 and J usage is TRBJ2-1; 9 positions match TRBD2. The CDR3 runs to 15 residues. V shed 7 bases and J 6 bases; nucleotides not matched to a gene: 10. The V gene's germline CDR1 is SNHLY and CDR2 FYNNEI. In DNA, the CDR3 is TGTGCCAGCACCCCTGAGCGGGGGGCCAGCAATGAGCAGTTCTTC. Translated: CASTPERGASNEQFF. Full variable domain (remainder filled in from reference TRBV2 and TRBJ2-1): EPEVTQTPSHQVTQMGQEVILRCVPISNHLYFYWYRQILGQKVEFLVSFYNNEISEKSEIFDDQFSVERPDGSNFTLKIRSTKLEDSAMYFCASTPERGASNEQFFGPGTRLTVL.

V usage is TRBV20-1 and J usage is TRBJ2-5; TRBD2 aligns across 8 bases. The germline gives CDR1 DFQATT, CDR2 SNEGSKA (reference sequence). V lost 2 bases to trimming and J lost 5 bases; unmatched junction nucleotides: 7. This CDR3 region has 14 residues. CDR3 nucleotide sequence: TGCAGTGCTAGACCCGGCAGCGGGGGTGAGACCCAGTACTTC. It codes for CSARPGSGGETQYF.

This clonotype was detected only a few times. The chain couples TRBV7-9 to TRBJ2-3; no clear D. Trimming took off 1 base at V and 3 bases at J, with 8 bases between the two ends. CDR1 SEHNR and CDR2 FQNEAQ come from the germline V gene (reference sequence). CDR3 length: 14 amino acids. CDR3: CASSLVVRTDTQYF. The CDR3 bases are TGTGCCAGCAGCTTAGTGGTACGGACAGATACGCAGTATTTT.

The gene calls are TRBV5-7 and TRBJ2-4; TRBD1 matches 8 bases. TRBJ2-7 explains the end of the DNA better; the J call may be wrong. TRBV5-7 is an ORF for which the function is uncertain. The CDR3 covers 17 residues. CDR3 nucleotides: TGTGCCAGCAGCTTGGCGAACAGGGGGACGCCTACCTACGAGCAGTACTTC. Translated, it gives CASSLANRGTPTYEQYF.

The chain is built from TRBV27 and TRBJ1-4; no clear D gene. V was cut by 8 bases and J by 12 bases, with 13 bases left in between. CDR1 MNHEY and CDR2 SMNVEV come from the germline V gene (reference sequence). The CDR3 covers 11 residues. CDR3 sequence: CASAGPGELFF. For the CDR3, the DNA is TGTGCCAGCGCGGGCCCCGGGGAACTGTTTTTT.

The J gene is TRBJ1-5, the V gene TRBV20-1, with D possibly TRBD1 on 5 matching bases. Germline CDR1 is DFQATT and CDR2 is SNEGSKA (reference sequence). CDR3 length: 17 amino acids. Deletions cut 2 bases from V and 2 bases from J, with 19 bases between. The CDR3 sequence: CSARTGTAGGGNQPQHF. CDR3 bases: TGCAGTGCTAGAACAGGAACAGCTGGGGGGGGCAATCAGCCCCAGCATTTT.